A selection of T cell receptor beta chains follows, all from one sample in a study of T cell clonotyping in hematopoietic cell transplantation. Using immunoSEQ multiplex PCR, the repertoire was profiled, and TCRdb retains in-frame clones only, with some absent. The sample carries approximately 12,000 clones, 89% recorded once. Sample: PBMCs, taken 100 days after allogeneic stem cell transplant. All receptors derive from a female patient between 60 and 69 years old who had an allogeneic stem cell transplant from an unrelated donor, so the T cells may come from the graft donor. Some clones in this sample may be carry-over from other donors' samples. Both conserved end residues are part of each CDR3.

v_call	j_call	cdr3_aa
TRBV4-3	TRBJ2-3	CASSQVLTGSSTDTQYF
TRBV14	TRBJ2-1	CASSPRAGTSAYNEQFF
TRBV4-1	TRBJ2-7	CASSQVTSGIYEQYF
TRBV19	TRBJ2-7	CASSTGTGPYEQYF
TRBV4-2	TRBJ2-7	CASSQHYEQYF
TRBV15	TRBJ2-7	CATSRDQGRGTGYEQYF
TRBV5-6	TRBJ1-4	CASSLGQIATNEKLFF
TRBV21-1	TRBJ1-1	CASSSRTEEGVEAFF
TRBV20-1	TRBJ1-2	CSARDAGGYTF
TRBV7-9	TRBJ2-2	CASSARFSTGELFF
TRBV6-5	TRBJ1-4	CASSYRGGGEKLFF
TRBV6-5	TRBJ1-5	CASSLSGTGVQPQHF
TRBV4-2	TRBJ2-5	CASSPRTSKTQYF
TRBV9	TRBJ2-3	CASSVEGGKADTQYF
TRBV4-3	TRBJ2-2	CASSPPPGQANTGELFF
TRBV30	TRBJ1-1	CAWSVESRRSEAFF
TRBV10-2	TRBJ2-7	CATTTGTSGSSGENSYEQYF
TRBV7-9	TRBJ2-7	CASRGDRSYEQYF
TRBV11-2	TRBJ2-7	CASSSLRGRVHEQYF
TRBV4-1	TRBJ1-2	CASSQVQGPRSGYTF
TRBV30	TRBJ2-2	CAWNYVQGTGELFF
TRBV7-6	TRBJ2-7	CASSLGSGVNEQYF
TRBV21-1	TRBJ2-5	CASSKVERDLEQETQYF
TRBV6-1	TRBJ1-2	CASTAGGDYGYTF
TRBV5-1	TRBJ2-5	CASSPTGTRGETQYF
TRBV30	TRBJ1-5	CAWSGRIRGQPQHF
TRBV11-1	TRBJ1-2	CASSLTGSYGYTF
TRBV29-1	TRBJ1-1	CSVQKNTEAFF
TRBV28	TRBJ2-7	CASNKRELSYEQYF
TRBV2	TRBJ1-2	CASASAQGAWGYTF
TRBV5-1	TRBJ2-7	CASSLELAGSYEQYF
TRBV4-2	TRBJ2-2	CASSLRVNTGELFF
TRBV7-2	TRBJ2-7	CASSLGTSGNEQYF
TRBV4-3	TRBJ2-1	CASSQVGDNEQFF
TRBV4-3	TRBJ1-2	CASSQERGEDGYTF
TRBV28	TRBJ2-3	CASSLYGGKTTDTQYF
TRBV4-3	TRBJ2-6	CASSQAVSSGANVLTF
TRBV19	TRBJ1-2	CASTPAGRDYYGYTF
TRBV27	TRBJ1-2	CASTSGRDNYGYTF
TRBV19	TRBJ2-3	CASSIRLVGDTQYF
TRBV5-1	TRBJ2-7	CASSLVGGRAYEQYF
TRBV6-5	TRBJ1-2	CASSYLTAQGDGYTF
TRBV28	TRBJ1-5	CASSFSLLGQGPSSNQPQHF
TRBV5-4	TRBJ2-5	CASSLDQETQYF
TRBV27	TRBJ2-2	CASDRRERVTGELFF
TRBV6-5	TRBJ1-1	CASSYSSRGRTEAFF
TRBV9	TRBJ2-2	CASRPWEGDTGELFF
TRBV18	TRBJ1-1	CASSPTGTEAFF